This TCR beta chain was identified in a study of T cell repertoires in cytomegalovirus infection. About the study: It was recently identified HLA-C-restricted and well-studied HLA-B-restricted CMV epitopes that the study used. An indication of both CMV infection and matching HLA type came from public TCR beta signatures. Study results and caveats: Ex vivo responses were dominated by HLA-C-restricted CMV-specific TCR beta clonotypes. Public TCR beta family frequency separated CMV-and-HLA carriers, including in an independent cohort.

As regards this clonotype: The antigen is unknown.

Using its own MiXCR run on the reads, TCRdb lists one record per CDR3 protein. The table records hundreds of thousands of distinct CDR3 sequences, around a third of them present only once. V lost 6 bases and J lost 3, with 12 bases in between. CDR1 SGHTA and CDR2 FQGNSA come from the germline V gene. The CDR3 is 14 amino acids. Sequenced here: cultured PBMCs, sampled from culture after CMV antigen stimulation. The gene calls are TRBV7-2 and TRBJ1-5; D call uncertain. This TCR came from a human donor in good health (CMV status not recorded). Some clones in this sample may be carry-over from other donors' samples. CDR3 DNA: TGTGCCAGCAGAAAATTGGGATTCAATCAGCCCCAGCATTTT. As protein: CASRKLGFNQPQHF. Full variable domain (remainder filled in from reference TRBV7-2 and TRBJ1-5): GAGVSQSPSNKVTEKGKDVELRCDPISGHTALYWYRQSLGQGLEFLIYFQGNSAPDKSGLPSDRFSAERTGGSVSTLTIQRTQQEDSAVYLCASRKLGFNQPQHFGDGTRLSIL.